A single sample gave rise to the 17 T cell receptor beta chains below, sequenced in a study of response to subunit inactivated influenza vaccine. TCRdb itself ran the RT-PCR reads through MiXCR, one entry per CDR3 protein. The sample comprises around 710,000 distinct CDR3 sequences, roughly 13% of which are singletons, and 5.5% to 7% rests with the top ten. This specimen consisted of PBMCs from blood, obtained 14 days before vaccination. Receptors were obtained from a man in his fifties or sixties who received an inactivated influenza vaccine.

This chain joins TRBV2 and TRBJ2-7; 8 bases agree with TRBD2. The CDR3 loop spans 16 amino acids. The ends lost 2 bases at V and 2 bases at J; junction bases unmatched: 8. Germline V gene sequence: CDR1 SNHLY, CDR2 FYNNEI. This CDR3 reads CASSEPGGRFTYEQYF. Written as DNA, the CDR3 is TGTGCCAGCAGTGAACCTGGCGGGAGGTTCACCTACGAGCAGTACTTC. Filled out from reference TRBV2 and TRBJ2-7, the complete variable domain reads EPEVTQTPSHQVTQMGQEVILRCVPISNHLYFYWYRQILGQKVEFLVSFYNNEISEKSEIFDDQFSVERPDGSNFTLKIRSTKLEDSAMYFCASSEPGGRFTYEQYFGPGTRLTVT.

The genes are TRBV11-1 and TRBJ2-1; 7 positions match TRBD2. Germline assignment: CDR1 SGHAT and CDR2 FQDESV (reference sequence). The junction had 8 bases not matched to a gene; V was cut back by 1 base and J by 2 bases. CDR3 length: 17 amino acids. The CDR3 protein is CASSLVHSGRPYNEQFF. DNA of the CDR3: TGTGCCAGCAGCTTAGTACACTCCGGGAGGCCCTACAATGAGCAGTTCTTC.

The chain combines TRBV6-5 with TRBJ2-7; the D is unclear. Germline V gives CDR1 MNHEY, CDR2 SVGAGI. The CDR3 loop spans 15 amino acids. V lost 0 bases and J 0 bases, leaving 9 bases between the germline ends. The CDR3 region has the DNA TGTGCCAGCAGTTACTCGATTTTAGCCTCCTACGAGCAGTACTTC. Residues: CASSYSILASYEQYF.

The V call is TRBV6-2 or TRBV6-3, the J call TRBJ2-7; D is perhaps TRBD1 (5 bases). V was shortened by 0 bases and J by 3 bases, with 12 bases between the two germline ends. CDR1 and CDR2 from the germline V gene are MNHEY and SVGEGT. This CDR3 has 15 amino acids. The CDR3: CASSYSGAVGYEQYF. In nucleotides, the CDR3 is TGTGCCAGCAGTTACTCTGGGGCCGTTGGCTACGAGCAGTACTTC.

This clonotype occurred a few times. The J gene is TRBJ2-4, the V gene TRBV5-1; the D gene is possibly TRBD2 (5 bases). V lost 0 bases to trimming and J lost 8 bases, with 15 bases between them. The germline CDR1 and CDR2 sequences are SGHRS and YFSETQ. The CDR3 is 15 amino acids. CDR3 sequence: CASSLGTAPLDIQYF. CDR3 nucleotide sequence: TGCGCCAGCAGCTTGGGGACTGCTCCCCTGGACATTCAGTACTTC. The entire variable domain, with the rest obtained from reference TRBV5-1 and TRBJ2-4, is as follows: KAGVTQTPRYLIKTRGQQVTLSCSPISGHRSVSWYQQTPGQGLQFLFEYFSETQRNKGNFPGRFSGRQFSNSRSEMNVSTLELGDSALYLCASSLGTAPLDIQYFGAGTRLSVL.

This rearrangement joins TRBV29-1 to TRBJ2-7, with 12 bases lining up with TRBD2. This CDR3 is built from 13 residues. The germline V gene has CDR1 SQVTM and CDR2 ANQGSEA. The trim removed 6 bases at V and 3 bases at J, leaving 3 bases unmatched. The CDR3 reads CSVGLAGNYEQYF. The CDR3 region has the DNA TGCAGCGTCGGACTAGCGGGAAACTACGAGCAGTACTTC.

The sample holds a few counts of this clonotype. J is TRBJ1-4 and V is TRBV4-3; D not certain. Trimming stripped 1 base from V and 0 bases from J, with 12 bases between. The germline V gene encodes CDR1 LGHNA and CDR2 YSLEER. This CDR3 is built from 17 residues. The CDR3 DNA reads TGCGCCAGCAGCCAAGTACCCGGACGGGCAACTAATGAAAAACTGTTTTTT. Residues: CASSQVPGRATNEKLFF.

Comment on this clonotype: With a much larger clone just one base away, this may be a read error. The chain joins TRBV25-1 to TRBJ1-5, with a weak D call TRBD1 (5 bases). Germline V gene data show CDR1 as MGHDK and CDR2 as SYGVNS. The V end lost 1 base, the J end lost 0 bases, and 13 bases lay between the germline ends. CDR3 length equals 17 residues. The CDR3 DNA sequence: TGTGCCAGCAGTGAATCAGGGCTAATCAATAGCAATCAGCCCCAGCATTTT. Translating gives CASSESGLINSNQPQHF.

On this clonotype: A read error may produce the germline difference seen at one junction end. J is TRBJ2-5 and V is TRBV28; 8 nucleotides agree with TRBD1. The CDR3 totals 15 residues. Germline CDR1 is MDHEN and CDR2 is SYDVKM. The CDR3 DNA reads as TGTGCCAGCACTTTAGGGGACAGGAGCAGGGAGACCCAGTACTTC. Its protein is CASTLGDRSRETQYF.

This clonotype has ten or more counts. The chain couples TRBV7-9 to TRBJ1-2, with no clear D. Between the trimmed V and J ends, which lost 1 base and 8 bases, there was a span of 14 bases. Germline CDR1 reads SEHNR; CDR2 reads FQNEAQ (reference sequence). The CDR3 runs to 14 residues. The chain's CDR3 is CASSLEVVEHGYTF. DNA of the CDR3: TGTGCCAGCAGCTTAGAGGTGGTGGAACACGGCTACACCTTC.

This clonotype was recorded a few times. The CDR3 region is CAWSVGRRNEQYF. The CDR3 nucleotides read TGTGCCTGGAGTGTGGGAAGGCGAAACGAGCAGTACTTC. V gene TRBV30 combines with J gene TRBJ2-7; D unclear. This CDR3 is 13 amino acids long. The V end was cut by 0 bases, the J end by 5 bases, with 11 bases between. Germline CDR1 and CDR2: GTSNPN and SVGIG (reference sequence).

The gene calls are TRBV2 and TRBJ2-7, with a possible D match to TRBD1 (6 bases). The CDR3 covers 14 residues. The V gene lost 8 bases and the J gene lost 5 bases, with 19 bases spanning the gap. CDR1 is SNHLY and CDR2 is FYNNEI in the germline V gene. CDR3: CASSGEVGGHEQYF. The DNA for the CDR3 is TGTGCCAGCTCCGGAGAGGTTGGGGGCCACGAGCAGTACTTC.

This clonotype was observed a few times. The chain combines TRBV28 with TRBJ2-5, with 7 bases fitting TRBD1. V shed 3 bases and J 1 base; nucleotides not matched to a gene: 5. The CDR3 length is 15 residues. From germline, CDR1 is MDHEN and CDR2 SYDVKM. The CDR3 nucleotides read TGTGCCAGCAGTTTGGGTCCAGGGGGCCAAGAGACCCAGTACTTC. Amino acid sequence: CASSLGPGGQETQYF.

The chain links TRBV5-1 to TRBJ2-5, with TRBD1 matching 8 bases. The V and J ends lost 1 base and 2 bases, in that order; junction bases with no gene match: 4. The CDR3 contains 15 residues. Germline CDR1 is SGHRS and CDR2 is YFSETQ. DNA of the CDR3: TGCGCCAGCAGCTTGATGGACAGGGTTCAAGAGACCCAGTACTTC. It codes for CASSLMDRVQETQYF.

V is TRBV19 and J is TRBJ2-6; D uncertain. Germline CDR1 LNHDA, CDR2 SQIVND (reference sequence). Trimming pared 1 base from V and 2 bases from J, leaving 3 bases between. The CDR3 length is 14 residues. Written as DNA, the CDR3 is TGTGCCAGTAGTATAGGGCCTGGGGCCAACGTCCTGACTTTC. Translation gives CASSIGPGANVLTF.

V is TRBV14 and J is TRBJ2-7; 9 positions agree with TRBD1. The CDR3 is 16 amino acids. The germline V gene has CDR1 SGHDN and CDR2 FVKESK. Trimming took 0 bases from V and 2 from J; bases not matched to a gene: 5. The CDR3 bases are TGTGCCAGCAGCCAAGATACGGACAGGGGACCCTACGAGCAGTACTTC. This sequence encodes CASSQDTDRGPYEQYF.

Only a few counts were recorded for this clonotype. The V call is TRBV5-1, the J call TRBJ1-4; D uncertain. Trimming took off 1 base at V and 0 bases at J, with 10 bases between the two ends. CDR3 length equals 16 residues. Germline V gene lookup returns CDR1 SGHRS and CDR2 YFSETQ. Here the CDR3 reads CASSLLSLATNEKLFF. The CDR3 bases are TGCGCCAGCAGCTTGTTGTCGCTGGCAACTAATGAAAAACTGTTTTTT.